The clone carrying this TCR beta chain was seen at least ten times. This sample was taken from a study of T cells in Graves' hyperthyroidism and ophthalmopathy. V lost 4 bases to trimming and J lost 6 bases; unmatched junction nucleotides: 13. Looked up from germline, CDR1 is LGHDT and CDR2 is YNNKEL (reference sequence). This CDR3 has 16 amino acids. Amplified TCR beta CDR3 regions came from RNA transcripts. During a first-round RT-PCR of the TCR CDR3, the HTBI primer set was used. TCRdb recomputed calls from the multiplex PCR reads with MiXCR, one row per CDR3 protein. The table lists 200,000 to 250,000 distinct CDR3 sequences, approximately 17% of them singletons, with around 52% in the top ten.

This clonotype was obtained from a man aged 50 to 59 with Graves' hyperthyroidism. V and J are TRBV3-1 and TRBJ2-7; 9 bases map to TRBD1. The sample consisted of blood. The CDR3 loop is CASSPRGRDRAPEQYF. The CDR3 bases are TGTGCCAGCAGCCCAAGAGGCCGGGACAGGGCCCCCGAGCAGTACTTC.